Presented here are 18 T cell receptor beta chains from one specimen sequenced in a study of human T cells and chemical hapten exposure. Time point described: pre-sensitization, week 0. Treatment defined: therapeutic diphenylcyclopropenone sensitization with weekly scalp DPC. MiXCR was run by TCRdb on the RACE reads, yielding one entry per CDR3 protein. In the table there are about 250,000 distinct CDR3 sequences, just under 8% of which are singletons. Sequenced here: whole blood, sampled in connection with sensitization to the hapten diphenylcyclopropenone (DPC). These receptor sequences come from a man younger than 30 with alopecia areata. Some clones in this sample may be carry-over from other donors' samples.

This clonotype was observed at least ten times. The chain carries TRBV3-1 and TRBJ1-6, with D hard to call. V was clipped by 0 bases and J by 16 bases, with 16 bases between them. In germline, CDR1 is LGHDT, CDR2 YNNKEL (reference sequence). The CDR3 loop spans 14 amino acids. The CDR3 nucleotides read TGTGCCAGCAGCCAAGATTTTACGGGAGGCCCACTCCACTTT. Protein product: CASSQDFTGGPLHF.

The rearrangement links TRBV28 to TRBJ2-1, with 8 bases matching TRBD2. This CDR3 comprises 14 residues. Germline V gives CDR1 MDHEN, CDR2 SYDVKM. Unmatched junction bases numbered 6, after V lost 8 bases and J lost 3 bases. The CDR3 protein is CASHSGGFYNEQFF. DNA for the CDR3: TGTGCCAGCCACAGCGGGGGCTTCTACAATGAGCAGTTCTTC.

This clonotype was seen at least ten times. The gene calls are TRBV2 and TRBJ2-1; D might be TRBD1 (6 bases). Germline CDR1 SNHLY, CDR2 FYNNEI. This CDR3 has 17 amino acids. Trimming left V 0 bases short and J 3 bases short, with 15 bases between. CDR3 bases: TGTGCCAGCAGTGAAGCGCCCTGGGACATCATCTACAATGAGCAGTTCTTC. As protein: CASSEAPWDIIYNEQFF. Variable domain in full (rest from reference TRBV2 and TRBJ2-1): EPEVTQTPSHQVTQMGQEVILRCVPISNHLYFYWYRQILGQKVEFLVSFYNNEISEKSEIFDDQFSVERPDGSNFTLKIRSTKLEDSAMYFCASSEAPWDIIYNEQFFGPGTRLTVL.

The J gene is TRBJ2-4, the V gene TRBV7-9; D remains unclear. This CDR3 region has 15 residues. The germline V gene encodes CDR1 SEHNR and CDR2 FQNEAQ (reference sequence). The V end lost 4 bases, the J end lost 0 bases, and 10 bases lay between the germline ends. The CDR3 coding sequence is TGTGCCAGCAGCTCCGGACCTCTAGCCAAAAACATTCAGTACTTC. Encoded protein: CASSSGPLAKNIQYF.

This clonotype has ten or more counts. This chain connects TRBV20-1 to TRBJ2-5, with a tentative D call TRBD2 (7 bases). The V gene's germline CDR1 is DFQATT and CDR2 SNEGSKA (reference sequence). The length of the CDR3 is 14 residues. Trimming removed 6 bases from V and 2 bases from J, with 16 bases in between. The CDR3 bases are TGCAGTGCGGGGAGGGCGGGGGCACAAGAGACCCAGTACTTC. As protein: CSAGRAGAQETQYF.

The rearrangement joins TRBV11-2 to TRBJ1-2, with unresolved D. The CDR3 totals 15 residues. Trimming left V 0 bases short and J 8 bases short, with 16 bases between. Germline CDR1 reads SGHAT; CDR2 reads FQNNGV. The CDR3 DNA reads TGTGCCAGCAGCTTAGATGGCAGGAGAGGCGGAGGCTACACCTTC. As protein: CASSLDGRRGGGYTF.

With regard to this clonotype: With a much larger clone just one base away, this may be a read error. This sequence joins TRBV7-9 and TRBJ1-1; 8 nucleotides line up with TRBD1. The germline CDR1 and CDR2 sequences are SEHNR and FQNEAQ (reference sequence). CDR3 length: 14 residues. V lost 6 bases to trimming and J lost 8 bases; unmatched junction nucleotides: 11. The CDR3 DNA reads TGTGCCAGCAGTTTTTCGACTCAGGGGGCCGAAGCTTTCTTT. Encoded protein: CASSFSTQGAEAFF.

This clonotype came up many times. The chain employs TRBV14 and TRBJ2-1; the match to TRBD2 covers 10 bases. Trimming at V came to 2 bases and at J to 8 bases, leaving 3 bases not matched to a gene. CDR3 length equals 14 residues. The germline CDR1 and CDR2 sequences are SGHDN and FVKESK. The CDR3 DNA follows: TGTGCCAGCAGCCAACTAGCGGGGGTGCATGAGCAGTTCTTC. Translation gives CASSQLAGVHEQFF.

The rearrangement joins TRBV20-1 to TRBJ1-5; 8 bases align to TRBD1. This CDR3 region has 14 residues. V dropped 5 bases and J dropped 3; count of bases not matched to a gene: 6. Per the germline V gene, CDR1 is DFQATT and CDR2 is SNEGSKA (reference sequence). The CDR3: CSAVTGGTNQPQHF. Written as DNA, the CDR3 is TGCAGTGCTGTTACAGGGGGAACCAATCAGCCCCAGCATTTT.

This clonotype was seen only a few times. The CDR3 loop is CASTLRDRSNTGELFF. CDR3 DNA sequence: TGTGCCAGCACACTTCGAGACAGATCGAACACCGGGGAGCTGTTTTTT. V and J are TRBV12-3 or TRBV12-4 and TRBJ2-2, with a tentative D call TRBD1 (5 bases). This CDR3 is 16 amino acids long. Trimming pared 7 bases from V and 0 bases from J, leaving 15 bases between.

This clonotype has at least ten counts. The CDR3 region has the DNA TGTGCCAGCAGTTTCGGGACAGGGTCTTCTCGCTCTGGAAACACCATATATTTT. Amino acid sequence: CASSFGTGSSRSGNTIYF. The chain is built from TRBV6-2 or TRBV6-3 and TRBJ1-3; 9 positions match TRBD1. CDR1 and CDR2 (germline): MNHEY, SVGEGT. The CDR3 contains 18 residues. The V and J ends lost 4 bases and 0 bases, in that order; junction bases with no gene match: 10.

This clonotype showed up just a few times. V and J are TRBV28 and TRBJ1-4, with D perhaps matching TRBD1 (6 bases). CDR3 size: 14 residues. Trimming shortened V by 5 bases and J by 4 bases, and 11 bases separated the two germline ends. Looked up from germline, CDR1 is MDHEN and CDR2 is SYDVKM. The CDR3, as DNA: TGTGCCAGCAGTCCACAGGGCAATAATGAAAAACTGTTTTTT. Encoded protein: CASSPQGNNEKLFF. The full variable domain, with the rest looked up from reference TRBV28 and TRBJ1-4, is DVKVTQSSRYLVKRTGEKVFLECVQDMDHENMFWYRQDPGLGLRLIYFSYDVKMKEKGDIPEGYSVSREKKERFSLILESASTNQTSMYLCASSPQGNNEKLFFGSGTQLSVL.

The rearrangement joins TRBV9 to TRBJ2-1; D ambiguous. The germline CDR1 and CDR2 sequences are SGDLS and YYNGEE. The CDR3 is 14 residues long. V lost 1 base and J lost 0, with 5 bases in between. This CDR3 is CASSVRDSYNEQFF. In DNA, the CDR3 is TGTGCCAGCAGCGTAAGGGACTCCTACAATGAGCAGTTCTTC.

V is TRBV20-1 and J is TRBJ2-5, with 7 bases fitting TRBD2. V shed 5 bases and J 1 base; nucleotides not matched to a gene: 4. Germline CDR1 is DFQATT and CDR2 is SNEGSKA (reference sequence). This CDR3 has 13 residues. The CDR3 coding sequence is TGCAGTGCTCCGGGACTAACCCAAGAGACCCAGTACTTC. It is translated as CSAPGLTQETQYF.

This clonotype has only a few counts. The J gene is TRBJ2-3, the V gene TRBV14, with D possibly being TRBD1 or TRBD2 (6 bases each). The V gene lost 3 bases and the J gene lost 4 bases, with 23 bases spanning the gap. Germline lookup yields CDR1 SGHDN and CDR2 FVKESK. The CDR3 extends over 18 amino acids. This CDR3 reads CASSQHWKGGEVPDTQYF. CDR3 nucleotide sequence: TGTGCCAGCAGCCAGCATTGGAAGGGGGGAGAAGTTCCAGATACGCAGTATTTT. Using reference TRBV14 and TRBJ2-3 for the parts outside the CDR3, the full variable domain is EAGVTQFPSHSVIEKGQTVTLRCDPISGHDNLYWYRRVMGKEIKFLLHFVKESKQDESGMPNNRFLAERTGGTYSTLKVQPAELEDSGVYFCASSQHWKGGEVPDTQYFGPGTRLTVL.

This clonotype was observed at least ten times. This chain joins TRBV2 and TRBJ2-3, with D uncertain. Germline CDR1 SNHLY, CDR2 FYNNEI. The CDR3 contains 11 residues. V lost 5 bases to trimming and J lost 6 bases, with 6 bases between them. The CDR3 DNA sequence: TGTGCCAGCAGTCGGGTGGATACGCAGTATTTT. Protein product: CASSRVDTQYF. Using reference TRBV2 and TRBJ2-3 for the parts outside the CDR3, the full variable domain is EPEVTQTPSHQVTQMGQEVILRCVPISNHLYFYWYRQILGQKVEFLVSFYNNEISEKSEIFDDQFSVERPDGSNFTLKIRSTKLEDSAMYFCASSRVDTQYFGPGTRLTVL.

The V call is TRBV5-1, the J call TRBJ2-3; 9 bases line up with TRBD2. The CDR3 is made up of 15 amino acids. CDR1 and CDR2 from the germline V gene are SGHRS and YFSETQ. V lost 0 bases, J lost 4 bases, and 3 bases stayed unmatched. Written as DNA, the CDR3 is TGCGCCAGCAGCTTGGCTAGCGGGGTAGCAGATACGCAGTATTTT. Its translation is CASSLASGVADTQYF.

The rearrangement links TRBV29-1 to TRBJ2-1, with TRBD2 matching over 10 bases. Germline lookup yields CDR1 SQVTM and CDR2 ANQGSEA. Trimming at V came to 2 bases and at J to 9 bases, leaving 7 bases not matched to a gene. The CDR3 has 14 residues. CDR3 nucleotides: TGCAGCGTTGAAAATGAGGGACTAGCGCCTGAGCAGTTCTTC. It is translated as CSVENEGLAPEQFF.